This entry features one T cell receptor beta chain sequence. Original data processing: Estimated nucleated cell counts came from reference gene primer amplification. The repertoire was sequenced with immunoSEQ multiplex PCR; TCRdb's copy has only in-frame clones and lacks some. D and trimming were read from the DNA, whereas the V and J calls and clone size are those reported in that table. The data contain 230,000 or so clones, about four fifths of them singletons. The data were obtained in a study of blood T cell repertoires in COVID-19. As for the study in general: The United States, Italy and Spain supplied acute and convalescent COVID-19 samples. PBMCs, B-cell-depleted T cells, or T cells provided the cDNA or gDNA that made up the material.

The CDR3 totals 14 residues. V shed 5 bases, J shed 2 bases, and the junction held 5 bases outside the gene matches. CDR1 and CDR2 (germline): PRHDT, FYEKMQ (reference sequence). This TCR derives from a woman of 80 years or more with COVID-19, enrolled during active disease. The sample consisted of peripheral blood. The V gene is TRBV13, the J gene TRBJ2-7, with 8 bases aligning to TRBD1. The CDR3 DNA reads TGTGCCAGCAGCAACCGACAGGGGACCTACGAGCAGTACTTC. It translates to CASSNRQGTYEQYF.